One sample yielded the 20 T cell receptor beta chains listed below, sequenced in a study of blood T cell repertoires in COVID-19. Only in-frame clones appear in the TCRdb table, and some are missing; sequencing was by immunoSEQ multiplex PCR. The sample consists of about 62,000 clones, 85% to 90% of them appearing once. Sequencing was carried out using peripheral blood. These receptors were taken from a woman aged 60 to 75 with COVID-19, enrolled during active disease.

The rearrangement uses TRBV6-2 or TRBV6-3 and TRBJ2-3; a possible D gene is TRBD1 (6 bases). The germline V gene encodes CDR1 MNHEY and CDR2 SVGEGT. The CDR3 loop spans 16 amino acids. V was pared by 0 bases and J by 2 bases, with 12 bases between. This CDR3 reads CASSYSPRGDTDTQYF. Written as DNA, the CDR3 is TGTGCCAGCAGTTACTCGCCCAGGGGCGACACAGATACGCAGTATTTT.

The chain is built from TRBV9 and TRBJ2-7, with 9 bases that match TRBD1. V gave up 2 bases and J gave up 7 bases; unmatched junction bases: 7. CDR1 and CDR2 (germline): SGDLS, YYNGEE. CDR3 size: 14 residues. The CDR3 DNA sequence: TGTGCCAGCAGCGTCGGACAGGGGACGTGGGAGCAGTACTTC. Residues: CASSVGQGTWEQYF.

The chain links TRBV19 to TRBJ2-4; TRBD1 agrees at 7 bases. CDR1 and CDR2 from the germline V gene are LNHDA and SQIVND (reference sequence). This CDR3 region has 15 residues. J gave up 2 bases and V 4 bases, and 5 bases lay outside the gene matches. The CDR3 sequence: CASSKDRLSKNIQYF. The CDR3 DNA sequence: TGTGCCAGTAGTAAGGACAGGTTGTCCAAAAACATTCAGTACTTC.

The chain is built from TRBV7-9 and TRBJ2-4, with 7 positions matching TRBD2. After removal of 1 base from V and 2 bases from J, the junction contained 11 bases not matched to a gene. The CDR3 runs 18 residues. Per germline, CDR1 SEHNR and CDR2 FQNEAQ (reference sequence). The CDR3 reads CASSLGGGVVTPKNIQYF. Here the CDR3 DNA reads TGTGCCAGCAGCTTAGGGGGAGGGGTAGTGACCCCCAAAAACATTCAGTACTTC.

The chain employs TRBV30 and TRBJ1-1; D is possibly TRBD1 (6 bases). Germline CDR1 reads GTSNPN; CDR2 reads SVGIG (reference sequence). Trimming pared 5 bases from V and 2 bases from J, leaving 9 bases between. The CDR3 contains 12 residues. CDR3 coding DNA: TGTGCCTGGGGGGACATCAACACTGAAGCTTTCTTT. It encodes CAWGDINTEAFF.

This clone was detected only a few times. V gene TRBV5-1 combines with J gene TRBJ2-7, with 7 bases lining up with TRBD2. This CDR3 spans 15 amino acids. The V segment lost 6 bases and the J segment 5 bases; nucleotides outside the gene matches: 14. In germline, CDR1 is SGHRS, CDR2 YFSETQ. In nucleotides, the CDR3 is TGCGCCAGCATCGCCACTGCGGGGGTGAGGAACGAGCAGTACTTC. Encoded protein: CASIATAGVRNEQYF.

This chain uses TRBV7-9 with TRBJ2-5; 7 bases agree with TRBD1. In germline, CDR1 is SEHNR, CDR2 FQNEAQ (reference sequence). V shed 6 bases and J 1 base; nucleotides not matched to a gene: 8. CDR3 length: 15 amino acids. CDR3 sequence (DNA): TGTGCCAGCAGTAATCGGGACAGCACCCAAGAGACCCAGTACTTC. Protein: CASSNRDSTQETQYF.

This clone was seen just once. V usage is TRBV18 and J usage is TRBJ2-7; 8 bases align to TRBD2. Trimming took 4 bases from V and 0 from J; bases not matched to a gene: 5. Germline CDR1 KGHSH, CDR2 LQKENI. This CDR3 is 15 amino acids long. CDR3 DNA sequence: TGTGCCAGCTCACTGGTTCGGGAGGGCTCCTACGAGCAGTACTTC. Amino acid sequence: CASSLVREGSYEQYF.

DNA of the CDR3: TGTGCCAGTAGTGTACAGGGGCTCTCCTACGAGCAGTACTTC. Residues: CASSVQGLSYEQYF. V usage is TRBV19 and J usage is TRBJ2-7, with TRBD1 matching 7 bases. J lost 0 bases, V lost 5 bases, and 4 bases had no gene match. The CDR3 totals 14 residues. Germline CDR1 reads LNHDA; CDR2 reads SQIVND (reference sequence). The full variable domain, in which reference TRBV19 and TRBJ2-7 provide the parts outside the CDR3, is DGGITQSPKYLFRKEGQNVTLSCEQNLNHDAMYWYRQDPGQGLRLIYYSQIVNDFQKGDIAEGYSVSREKKESFPLTVTSAQKNPTAFYLCASSVQGLSYEQYFGPGTRLTVT.

The J gene is TRBJ1-1, the V gene TRBV6-5; D may be TRBD1 (5 bases). This CDR3 comprises 14 residues. Trimming removed 0 bases from V and 4 bases from J, with 9 bases in between. In germline, CDR1 is MNHEY, CDR2 SVGAGI. CDR3: CASSYSKGRTEAFF. For the CDR3, the DNA is TGTGCCAGCAGTTACTCGAAGGGGCGCACTGAAGCTTTCTTT.

The V and J genes are TRBV6-5 and TRBJ2-3; D remains ambiguous. Germline CDR1 and CDR2: MNHEY and SVGAGI. The CDR3 is 11 amino acids. Trimming pared 11 bases from V and 2 bases from J, leaving 8 bases between. CDR3 region: CAARNTDTQYF. As DNA, the CDR3 is TGTGCCGCGCGGAACACAGATACGCAGTATTTT.

This rearrangement joins TRBV6-5 to TRBJ1-1; D is ambiguous. The CDR3 sequence is 15 residues long. The V gene's germline CDR1 is MNHEY and CDR2 SVGAGI. Trimming shortened V by 0 bases and J by 5 bases, and 13 bases separated the two germline ends. The DNA for the CDR3 is TGTGCCAGCAGTTACTCGATGAAGGGAGAGACTGAAGCTTTCTTT. Translated: CASSYSMKGETEAFF.

The chain has TRBV20-1 and TRBJ1-5; D call uncertain. CDR3 size: 10 residues. Germline assignment: CDR1 DFQATT and CDR2 SNEGSKA (reference sequence). The CDR3 sequence: CSSGRQPQHF. CDR3 DNA sequence: TGCAGCTCAGGTCGTCAGCCCCAGCATTTT.

V is TRBV5-1 and J is TRBJ2-7, with 10 bases identical to TRBD2. CDR3 length: 17 residues. V lost 4 bases, J lost 4 bases, and 14 bases stayed unmatched. CDR1 and CDR2 from the germline V gene are SGHRS and YFSETQ. CDR3 in DNA: TGCGCCAGCAGCCCGGGACTAGCGCGAGAAATTGGGTACGAGCAGTACTTC. This encodes CASSPGLAREIGYEQYF.

The chain has TRBV5-1 and TRBJ1-5, with TRBD1 identical over 8 bases. The trim removed 4 bases at V and 5 bases at J, leaving 5 bases unmatched. The CDR3 has 14 residues. Germline values: CDR1 SGHRS, CDR2 YFSETQ. The CDR3 spells CASSRTGSDQPQHF. CDR3 nucleotide sequence: TGCGCCAGCAGCCGGACAGGGAGTGATCAGCCCCAGCATTTT.

The V and J genes are TRBV11-2 and TRBJ1-4; 9 bases are a match to TRBD1. This CDR3 has 14 residues. The V segment lost 5 bases and the J segment 5 bases; nucleotides outside the gene matches: 3. Germline assignment: CDR1 SGHAT and CDR2 FQNNGV. The CDR3 nucleotides read TGTGCCAGCAGCCTCGGACAGGGGAATGAAAAACTGTTTTTT. As protein: CASSLGQGNEKLFF.

The genes are TRBV15 and TRBJ2-7, with 10 bases that match TRBD1. CDR3 size: 14 residues. The germline CDR1 and CDR2 sequences are LNHNV and YYDKDF (reference sequence). With 3 bases clipped from V and 5 bases from J, the junction kept 4 bases outside the gene matches. Here the CDR3 DNA reads TGTGCCACCAGCAGGGGGGACAGGGGCCACGAGCAGTACTTC. This encodes CATSRGDRGHEQYF.

This clone was seen just once. The chain links TRBV23-1 to TRBJ1-6; tentative D call: TRBD1 (6 bases). TRBV23-1 counts as an open reading frame of uncertain function. The ends were cut back, 2 bases at V and 6 bases at J, with 17 bases in the middle. The CDR3 is made up of 17 amino acids. The CDR3 region is CASSQSQGTPSNSPLHF. CDR3 DNA: TGCGCCAGCAGTCAAAGTCAGGGGACACCTTCTAATTCACCCCTCCACTTT.

This sequence joins TRBV29-1 and TRBJ2-5; possibly TRBD2 for D (5 bases). The germline CDR1 and CDR2 sequences are SQVTM and ANQGSEA. The V end lost 4 bases, the J end lost 5 bases, and 11 bases lay between the germline ends. This CDR3 is 12 amino acids long. In DNA, the CDR3 is TGCAGCGTTGTCCCGGGCGGGGAGACCCAGTACTTC. Protein product: CSVVPGGETQYF.

This chain connects TRBV10-1 to TRBJ2-3; D is possibly TRBD2 (5 bases). Germline-derived CDR1 and CDR2 are WNHNN and SYGVQD (reference sequence). The CDR3 loop spans 15 amino acids. Trimming took off 6 bases at V and 9 bases at J, with 22 bases between the two ends. The CDR3 sequence: CASSPARVTLPTQYF. CDR3 nucleotide sequence: TGCGCCAGCAGCCCCGCGAGGGTAACGCTCCCGACGCAGTATTTT.